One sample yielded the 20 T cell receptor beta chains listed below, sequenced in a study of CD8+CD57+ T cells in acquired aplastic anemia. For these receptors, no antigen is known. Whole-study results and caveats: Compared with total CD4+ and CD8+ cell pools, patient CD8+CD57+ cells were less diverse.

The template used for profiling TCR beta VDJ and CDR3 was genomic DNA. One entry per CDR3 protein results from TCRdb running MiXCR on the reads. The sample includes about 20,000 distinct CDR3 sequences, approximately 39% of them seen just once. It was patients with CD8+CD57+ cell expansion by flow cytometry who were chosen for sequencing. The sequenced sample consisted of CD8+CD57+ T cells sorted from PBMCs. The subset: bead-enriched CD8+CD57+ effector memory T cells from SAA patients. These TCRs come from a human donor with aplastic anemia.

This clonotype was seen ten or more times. The chain's CDR3 is CSARSTVEQFF. The CDR3 DNA reads as TGCAGTGCTAGATCAACAGTTGAGCAGTTCTTC. This chain links TRBV20-1 with TRBJ2-1; D unresolved. The CDR3 has 11 amino acids. The V and J ends lost 2 bases and 9 bases respectively, with 8 bases between them. The germline CDR1 and CDR2 sequences are DFQATT and SNEGSKA (reference sequence).

The CDR3, as DNA: TGTGCCAGCAGTGAAGCGCTTTTTACAGATAACAATGAGCAGTTCTTC. Amino acid sequence: CASSEALFTDNNEQFF. The rearrangement joins TRBV2 to TRBJ2-1; unclear D gene. Germline loops: CDR1 SNHLY, CDR2 FYNNEI. Trimming removed 0 bases from V and 5 bases from J, with 14 bases in between. The CDR3 extends over 16 amino acids. Based on the CDR3 plus reference TRBV2 and TRBJ2-1, the full variable domain is EPEVTQTPSHQVTQMGQEVILRCVPISNHLYFYWYRQILGQKVEFLVSFYNNEISEKSEIFDDQFSVERPDGSNFTLKIRSTKLEDSAMYFCASSEALFTDNNEQFFGPGTRLTVL.

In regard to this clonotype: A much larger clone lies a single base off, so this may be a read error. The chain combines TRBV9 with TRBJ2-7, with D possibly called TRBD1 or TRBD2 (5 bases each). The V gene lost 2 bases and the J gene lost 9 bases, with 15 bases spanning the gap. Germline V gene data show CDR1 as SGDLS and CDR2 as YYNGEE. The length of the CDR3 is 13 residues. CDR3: CASSVDILRGQYF. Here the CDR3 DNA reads TGTGCCAGCAGCGTCGACATTCTGAGGGGGCAGTACTTC.

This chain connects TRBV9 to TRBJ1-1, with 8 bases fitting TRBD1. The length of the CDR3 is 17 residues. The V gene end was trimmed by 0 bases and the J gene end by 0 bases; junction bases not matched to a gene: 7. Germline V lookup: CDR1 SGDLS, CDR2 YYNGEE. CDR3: CASSVVDRARMNTEAFF. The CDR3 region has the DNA TGTGCCAGCAGCGTAGTGGACAGGGCAAGAATGAACACTGAAGCTTTCTTT.

This CDR3 reads CASNGPGGTDTQYF. CDR3 nucleotide sequence: TGTGCCAGCAACGGACCAGGAGGCACAGATACGCAGTATTTT. This chain uses TRBV12-3 or TRBV12-4 with TRBJ2-3; D is uncertain. This CDR3 region has 14 residues. V was cut by 7 bases and J by 1 base, with 12 bases left in between.

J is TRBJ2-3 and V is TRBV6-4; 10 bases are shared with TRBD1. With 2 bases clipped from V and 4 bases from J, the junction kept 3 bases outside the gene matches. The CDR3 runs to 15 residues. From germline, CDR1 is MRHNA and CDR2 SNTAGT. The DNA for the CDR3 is TGTGCCAGCAGTGACCGGACAGGGGGTCCAGATACGCAGTATTTT. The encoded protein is CASSDRTGGPDTQYF.

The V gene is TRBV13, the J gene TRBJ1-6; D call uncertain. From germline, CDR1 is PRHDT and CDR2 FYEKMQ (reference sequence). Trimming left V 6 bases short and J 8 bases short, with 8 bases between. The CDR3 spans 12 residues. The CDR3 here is CASSLSDSPLHF. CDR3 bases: TGTGCCAGCAGTTTAAGCGATTCACCCCTCCACTTT.

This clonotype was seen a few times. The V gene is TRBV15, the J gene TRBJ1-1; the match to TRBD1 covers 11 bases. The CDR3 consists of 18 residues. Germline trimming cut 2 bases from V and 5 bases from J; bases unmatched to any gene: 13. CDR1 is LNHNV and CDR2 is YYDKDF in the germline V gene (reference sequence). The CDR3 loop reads CATSRPFPGQGGVTEAFF. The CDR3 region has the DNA TGTGCCACCAGCAGACCATTTCCGGGACAGGGGGGGGTTACTGAAGCTTTCTTT.

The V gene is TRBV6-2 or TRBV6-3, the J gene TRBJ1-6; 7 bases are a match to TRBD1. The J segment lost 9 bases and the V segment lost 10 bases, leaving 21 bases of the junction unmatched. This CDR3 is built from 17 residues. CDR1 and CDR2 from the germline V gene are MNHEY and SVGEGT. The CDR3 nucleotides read TGTGCCACCCAGGGGAAAGACTGGGACAGTGGAATTTCACCCCTCCACTTT. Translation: CATQGKDWDSGISPLHF.

The CDR3 spells CASSDTGTGEVQPQHF. The CDR3 bases are TGTGCCAGCAGCGATACCGGGACAGGGGAGGTTCAGCCCCAGCATTTT. V is TRBV6-1 and J is TRBJ1-5; 10 bases map to TRBD1. Germline CDR1 reads MNHNS; CDR2 reads SASEGT. V gave up 6 bases and J gave up 6 bases; unmatched junction bases: 11. CDR3 length equals 16 residues.

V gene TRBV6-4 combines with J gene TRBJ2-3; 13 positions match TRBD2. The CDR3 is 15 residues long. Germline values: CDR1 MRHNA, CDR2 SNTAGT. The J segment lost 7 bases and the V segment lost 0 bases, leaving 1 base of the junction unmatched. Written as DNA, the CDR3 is TGTGCCAGCAGTGACTCGACTAGCGGGGGGAATACGCAGTATTTT. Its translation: CASSDSTSGGNTQYF.

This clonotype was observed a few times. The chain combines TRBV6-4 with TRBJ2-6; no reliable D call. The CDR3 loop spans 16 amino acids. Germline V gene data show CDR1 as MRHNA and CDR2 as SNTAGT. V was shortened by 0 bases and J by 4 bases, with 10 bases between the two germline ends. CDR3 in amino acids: CASSDSTGSGANVLTF. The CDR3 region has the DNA TGTGCCAGCAGTGACTCAACCGGGTCCGGGGCCAACGTCCTGACTTTC.

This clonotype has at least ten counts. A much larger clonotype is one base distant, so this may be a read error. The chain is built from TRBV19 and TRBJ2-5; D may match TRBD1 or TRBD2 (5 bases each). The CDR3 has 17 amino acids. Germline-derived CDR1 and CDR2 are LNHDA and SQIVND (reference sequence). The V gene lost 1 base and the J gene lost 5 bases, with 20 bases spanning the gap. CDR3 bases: TGTGCCAGTAGTATAGGGGGCGAAATTATTGGCGGGGAGACCCAGTACTTC. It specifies CASSIGGEIIGGETQYF.

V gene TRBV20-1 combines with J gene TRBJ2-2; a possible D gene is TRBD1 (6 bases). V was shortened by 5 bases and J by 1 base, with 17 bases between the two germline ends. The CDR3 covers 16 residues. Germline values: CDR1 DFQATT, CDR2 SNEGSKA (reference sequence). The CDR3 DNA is TGCAGTGCTGAGAACAGGGCCATGGTGAACACCGGGGAGCTGTTTTTT. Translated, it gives CSAENRAMVNTGELFF.

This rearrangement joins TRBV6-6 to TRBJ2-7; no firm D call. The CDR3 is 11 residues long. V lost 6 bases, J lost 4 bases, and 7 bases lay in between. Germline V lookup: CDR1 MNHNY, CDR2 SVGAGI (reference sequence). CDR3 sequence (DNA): TGTGCCAGCAGCGATCGATACGAGCAGTACGTC. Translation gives CASSDRYEQYV.

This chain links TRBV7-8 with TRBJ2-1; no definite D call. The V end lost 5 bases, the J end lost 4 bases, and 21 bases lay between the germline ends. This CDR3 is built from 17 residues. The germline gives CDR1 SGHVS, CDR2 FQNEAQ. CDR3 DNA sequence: TGTGCCAGCAGCCACCGCATGGCACACCGGTATTACAATGAGCAGTTCTTC. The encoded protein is CASSHRMAHRYYNEQFF.

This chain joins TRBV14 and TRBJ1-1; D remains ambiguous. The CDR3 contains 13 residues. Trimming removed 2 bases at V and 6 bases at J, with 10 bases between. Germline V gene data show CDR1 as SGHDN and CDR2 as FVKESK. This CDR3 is CASSQTEMAEAFF. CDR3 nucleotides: TGTGCCAGCAGCCAAACAGAGATGGCTGAAGCTTTCTTT.

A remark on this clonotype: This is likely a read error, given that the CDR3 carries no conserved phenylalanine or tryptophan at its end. The DNA for the CDR3 is TGTGCCAGCAGTGACTATTACGAGCAGTACCTC. The encoded protein is CASSDYYEQYL. J is TRBJ2-7 and V is TRBV14; TRBD2 might be the D (5 bases). Trimming left V 6 bases short and J 4 bases short, with 7 bases between. The CDR3 length is 11 residues. The germline V gene encodes CDR1 SGHDN and CDR2 FVKESK.

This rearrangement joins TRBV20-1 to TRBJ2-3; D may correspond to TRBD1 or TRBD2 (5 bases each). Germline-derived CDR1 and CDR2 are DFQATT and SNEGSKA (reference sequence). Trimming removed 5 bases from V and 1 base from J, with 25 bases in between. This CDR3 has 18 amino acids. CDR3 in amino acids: CSADDPPSGTRGTDTQYF. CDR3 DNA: TGCAGTGCTGATGACCCACCGTCCGGGACGCGGGGCACAGATACGCAGTATTTT.

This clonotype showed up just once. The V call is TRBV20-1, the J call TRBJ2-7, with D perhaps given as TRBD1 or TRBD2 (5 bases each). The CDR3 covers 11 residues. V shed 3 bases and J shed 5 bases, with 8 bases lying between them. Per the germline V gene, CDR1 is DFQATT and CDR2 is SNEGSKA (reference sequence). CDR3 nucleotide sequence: TGCAGTGCTAGCGGGACCCACGAGCAGTACTTC. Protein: CSASGTHEQYF.